The clone carrying this T cell receptor (beta chain) was seen a handful of times. The target antigen is unknown. TCRdb called the reads again in MiXCR, with one record for every CDR3 protein. Among some 900,000 distinct CDR3 sequences listed, 32% were seen once. These data belong to a study of T cell repertoires in cytomegalovirus infection. In germline, CDR1 is LNHDA, CDR2 SQIVND (reference sequence). This CDR3 region has 14 residues. V lost 3 bases to trimming and J lost 4 bases, with 12 bases between them. The receptor was isolated from a human donor in good health (CMV status not recorded). Some clones in this sample may be carry-over from other donors' samples. The sequenced sample was cultured CD8+ T cells from PBMCs, obtained from culture after CMV antigen stimulation. This chain connects TRBV19 to TRBJ1-2; D possibly corresponds to TRBD1 (6 bases). The chain's CDR3 is CASSISTGLYGYTF. CDR3 sequence (DNA): TGTGCCAGTAGTATCTCAACAGGGCTCTATGGCTACACCTTC. The entire variable domain, with the rest obtained from reference TRBV19 and TRBJ1-2, is as follows: DGGITQSPKYLFRKEGQNVTLSCEQNLNHDAMYWYRQDPGQGLRLIYYSQIVNDFQKGDIAEGYSVSREKKESFPLTVTSAQKNPTAFYLCASSISTGLYGYTFGSGTRLTVV.